One and the same sample provided the 13 T cell receptor beta chains below, sequenced in a study of T-cell reconstitution after alpha-beta-depleted transplantation in children. Unique molecular identifiers were used to barcode this TCRbeta library. TCRdb redid the calling of the PCR reads with MiXCR, one entry per CDR3 protein. Found here are some 100,000 distinct CDR3 sequences, around 22% of them singletons; the top ten hold about a fifth. This material consisted of PBMCs, taken before TCRalphabeta/CD19-depleted stem cell transplant. The source is a boy aged 2 to 10 with acute lymphoblastic leukemia, due to receive a stem cell transplant.

This clonotype turned up a few times. The chain joins TRBV6-5 to TRBJ2-3; D may match TRBD1 or TRBD2 (5 bases each). CDR3 length: 16 residues. Germline assignment: CDR1 MNHEY and CDR2 SVGAGI. Trimming took 7 bases from V and 2 from J, leaving 19 bases between them. The CDR3 region has the DNA TGTGCCAGCATACTTCCCCGGGGCAGCCTCACAGATACGCAGTATTTT. Amino acid sequence: CASILPRGSLTDTQYF.

This clonotype was seen a few times. The conserved phenylalanine or tryptophan normally closing the CDR3 is absent here, so this likely arose from a read error. The DNA is omitted, as the CDR3 cannot be located on it reliably, and the CDR3 follows TCRdb's listing. The chain combines TRBV27 with TRBJ2-3; the table assigns TRBD2, which was not confirmed against the DNA. Germline CDR1 MNHEY, CDR2 SMNVEV (reference sequence). The CDR3 length is 9 residues, termini included. This CDR3 reads CASSHREGL.

This clonotype was detected a few times. This chain uses TRBV5-6 with TRBJ2-1, with D maybe TRBD2 (5 bases). The CDR3 spans 15 residues. From germline, CDR1 is SGHDT and CDR2 YYEEEE. Trimming removed 1 base from V and 7 bases from J, with 15 bases in between. Here the CDR3 DNA reads TGTGCCAGCAGCTTGTCCTTAGGGTCGGGGAATGAGCAGTTCTTC. It encodes CASSLSLGSGNEQFF.

The chain couples TRBV11-1 to TRBJ2-5, with 10 bases identical to TRBD2. The junction had 9 bases not matched to a gene; V was cut back by 4 bases and J by 7 bases. Germline V CDR1 and CDR2: SGHAT, FQDESV (reference sequence). CDR3 length: 15 amino acids. In DNA form, the CDR3 reads TGTGCCAGCAGCTGGACTAGCGGAGGCCACGGGACCCAGTACTTC. It translates to CASSWTSGGHGTQYF.

This clonotype was picked up a small number of times. The gene calls are TRBV4-3 and TRBJ1-5; TRBD1 is a possible D gene (6 bases). This CDR3 is 14 amino acids long. Germline V gene lookup returns CDR1 LGHNA and CDR2 YSLEER. V was cut by 1 base and J by 5 bases, with 9 bases left in between. In DNA, the CDR3 is TGCGCCAGCAGCCAAGGGACAGTCGATCAGCCCCAGCATTTT. The encoded protein is CASSQGTVDQPQHF.

The CDR3 DNA reads TGTGCCAGCAGACCGTCAGATGAAACCACTAGCGGACGGACAGATACGCAGTATTTT. Translation gives CASRPSDETTSGRTDTQYF. V usage is TRBV7-2 and J usage is TRBJ2-3, with TRBD2 matching over 8 bases. The CDR3 is 19 residues long. Germline V gene data show CDR1 as SGHTA and CDR2 as FQGNSA. J was trimmed by 3 bases and V by 6 bases; bases with no gene match: 20.

The sample holds many counts of this clonotype. This rearrangement joins TRBV7-2 to TRBJ2-7; perhaps D is TRBD1 or TRBD2 (6 bases each). Trimming took 5 bases from V and 5 from J, leaving 16 bases between them. CDR3 size: 14 residues. In germline, CDR1 is SGHTA, CDR2 FQGNSA. Written as DNA, the CDR3 is TGTGCCAGCAGCCAACTCAACCGGGGGCACGAGCAGTACTTC. Its translation is CASSQLNRGHEQYF.

The rearrangement joins TRBV6-1 to TRBJ1-1; weak D call: TRBD1 (5 bases). CDR1 and CDR2 (germline): MNHNS, SASEGT. The CDR3 has 13 residues. Trimming stripped 11 bases from V and 1 base from J, with 14 bases between. The CDR3 bases are TGTGCCGGGGGGAGAGCTTCGAACACTGAAGCTTTCTTT. Its protein product is CAGGRASNTEAFF.

The chain has TRBV5-1 and TRBJ2-1, with a tentative D call TRBD2 (6 bases). This CDR3 spans 15 amino acids. V lost 0 bases and J 3 bases, leaving 10 bases between the germline ends. The germline CDR1 and CDR2 sequences are SGHRS and YFSETQ. DNA for the CDR3: TGCGCCAGCAGCTTGGATAGCGGAGACTACAATGAGCAGTTCTTC. Its protein product is CASSLDSGDYNEQFF.

This clonotype has more than one count but fewer than ten. The chain links TRBV5-1 to TRBJ2-3, with D tentatively TRBD1 (5 bases). Deletions cut 7 bases from V and 2 bases from J, with 11 bases between. Germline loops: CDR1 SGHRS, CDR2 YFSETQ. This CDR3 comprises 13 residues. The CDR3 here is CASGAGPTDTQYF. In nucleotides, the CDR3 is TGCGCCAGCGGGGCAGGGCCCACAGATACGCAGTATTTT.

This clonotype was counted only a few times. V and J are TRBV28 and TRBJ2-7, with TRBD2 matching over 8 bases. J lost 7 bases, V lost 5 bases, and 13 bases had no gene match. Germline CDR1 MDHEN, CDR2 SYDVKM. The CDR3 has 15 residues. The CDR3 DNA reads as TGTGCCAGCAGTCTGACTAGCGTCGGGTCAGGGGAGCAGTACTTC. This gives the protein CASSLTSVGSGEQYF.

This clonotype occurred many times. CDR3 sequence reads: CASSSLAGAFTGELFF. Written as DNA, the CDR3 is TGTGCCAGCAGTTCCTTAGCGGGAGCGTTCACCGGGGAGCTGTTTTTT. V gene TRBV12-3 or TRBV12-4 combines with J gene TRBJ2-2; TRBD2 agrees at 9 bases. V shed 4 bases and J 4 bases; nucleotides not matched to a gene: 7. The length of the CDR3 is 16 residues.

This chain links TRBV20-1 with TRBJ1-4; 7 bases fit TRBD1. From germline, CDR1 is DFQATT and CDR2 SNEGSKA (reference sequence). V shed 1 base and J 8 bases; nucleotides not matched to a gene: 7. The CDR3 is made up of 14 amino acids. CDR3 nucleotide sequence: TGCAGTGCTAGAGCGCCGACAGGGATCGAAAAACTGTTTTTT. Residues: CSARAPTGIEKLFF.